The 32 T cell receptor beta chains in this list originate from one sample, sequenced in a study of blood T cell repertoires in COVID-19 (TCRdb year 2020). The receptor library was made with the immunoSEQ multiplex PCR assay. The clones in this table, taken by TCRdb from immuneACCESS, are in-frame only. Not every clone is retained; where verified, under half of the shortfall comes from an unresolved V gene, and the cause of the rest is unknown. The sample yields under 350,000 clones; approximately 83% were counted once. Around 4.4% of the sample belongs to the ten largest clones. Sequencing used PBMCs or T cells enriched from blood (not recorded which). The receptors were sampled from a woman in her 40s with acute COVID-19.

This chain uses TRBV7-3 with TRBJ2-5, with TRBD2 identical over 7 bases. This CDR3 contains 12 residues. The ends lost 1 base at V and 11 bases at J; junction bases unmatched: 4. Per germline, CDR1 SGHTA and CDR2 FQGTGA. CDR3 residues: CASSLIPGLQYF. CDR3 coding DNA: TGTGCCAGCAGCTTAATCCCGGGACTACAGTACTTC.

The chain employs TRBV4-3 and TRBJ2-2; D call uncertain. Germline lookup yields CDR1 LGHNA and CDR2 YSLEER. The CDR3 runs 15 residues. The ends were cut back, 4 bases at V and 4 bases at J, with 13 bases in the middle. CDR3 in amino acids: CASSLGGLATGELFF. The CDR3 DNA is TGCGCCAGCAGCCTTGGTGGGCTCGCCACCGGGGAGCTGTTTTTT.

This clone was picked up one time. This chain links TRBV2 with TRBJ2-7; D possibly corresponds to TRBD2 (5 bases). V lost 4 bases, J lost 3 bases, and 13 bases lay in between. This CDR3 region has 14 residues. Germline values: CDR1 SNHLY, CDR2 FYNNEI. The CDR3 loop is CASSVRRADYEQYF. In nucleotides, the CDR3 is TGTGCCAGCAGTGTACGGCGGGCCGACTACGAGCAGTACTTC.

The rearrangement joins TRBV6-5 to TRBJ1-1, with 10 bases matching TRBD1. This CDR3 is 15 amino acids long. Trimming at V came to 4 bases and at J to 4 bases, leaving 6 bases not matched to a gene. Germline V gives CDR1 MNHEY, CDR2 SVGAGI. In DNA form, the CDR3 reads TGTGCCAGCAGTTTCTCCCGGACAGGGGGCACTGAAGCTTTCTTT. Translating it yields CASSFSRTGGTEAFF.

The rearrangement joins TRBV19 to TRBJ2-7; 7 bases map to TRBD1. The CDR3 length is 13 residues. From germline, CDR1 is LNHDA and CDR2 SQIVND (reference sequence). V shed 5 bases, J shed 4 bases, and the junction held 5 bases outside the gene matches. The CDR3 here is CASSPLTGYEQYF. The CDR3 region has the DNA TGTGCCAGTAGTCCACTGACAGGGTACGAGCAGTACTTC.

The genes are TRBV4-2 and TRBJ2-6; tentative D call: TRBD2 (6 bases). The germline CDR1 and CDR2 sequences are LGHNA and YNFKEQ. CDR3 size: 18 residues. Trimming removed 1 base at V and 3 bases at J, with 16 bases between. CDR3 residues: CASSQGRGTWGGANVLTF. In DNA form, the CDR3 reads TGTGCCAGCAGCCAAGGACGGGGGACGTGGGGTGGGGCCAACGTCCTGACTTTC.

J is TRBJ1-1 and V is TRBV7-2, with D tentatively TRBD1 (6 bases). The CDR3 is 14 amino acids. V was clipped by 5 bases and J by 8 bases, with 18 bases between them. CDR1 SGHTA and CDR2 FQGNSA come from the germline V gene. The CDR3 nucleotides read TGTGCCAGCAGCACTGGGACATCTGGTTGGGAAGCTTTCTTT. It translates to CASSTGTSGWEAFF.

The CDR3 here is CASSPQRGRESYEQYF. In DNA form, the CDR3 reads TGTGCCAGCAGCCCCCAGAGGGGGAGAGAATCCTACGAGCAGTACTTC. This chain links TRBV3-1 (or the pseudogene TRBV3-2) with TRBJ2-7, with D perhaps TRBD1 (6 bases). CDR1 and CDR2 (germline): LGHDT, YNNKEL (reference sequence). The CDR3 is 16 amino acids. V was cut by 4 bases and J by 1 base, with 17 bases left in between.

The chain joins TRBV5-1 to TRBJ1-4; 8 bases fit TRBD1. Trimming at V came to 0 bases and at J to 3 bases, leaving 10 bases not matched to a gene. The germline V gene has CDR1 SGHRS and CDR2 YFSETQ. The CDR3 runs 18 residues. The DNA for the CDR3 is TGCGCCAGCAGCTTGGGACAGGGGCTAATTTTGTCTAATGAAAAACTGTTTTTT. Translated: CASSLGQGLILSNEKLFF.

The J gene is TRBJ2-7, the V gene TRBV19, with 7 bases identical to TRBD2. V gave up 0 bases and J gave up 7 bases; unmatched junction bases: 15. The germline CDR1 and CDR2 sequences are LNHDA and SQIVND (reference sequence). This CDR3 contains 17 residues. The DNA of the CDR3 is TGTGCCAGTAGTATAGATCATGCAGGCGCGGGGGTCAGGGAGCAGTACTTC. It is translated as CASSIDHAGAGVREQYF. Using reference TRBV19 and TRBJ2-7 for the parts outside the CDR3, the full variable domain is DGGITQSPKYLFRKEGQNVTLSCEQNLNHDAMYWYRQDPGQGLRLIYYSQIVNDFQKGDIAEGYSVSREKKESFPLTVTSAQKNPTAFYLCASSIDHAGAGVREQYFGPGTRLTVT.

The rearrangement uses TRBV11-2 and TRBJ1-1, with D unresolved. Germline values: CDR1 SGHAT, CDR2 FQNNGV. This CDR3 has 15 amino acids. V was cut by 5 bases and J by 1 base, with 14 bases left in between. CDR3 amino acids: CASSPREGWNTEAFF. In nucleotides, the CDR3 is TGTGCCAGCAGCCCACGAGAGGGTTGGAACACTGAAGCTTTCTTT. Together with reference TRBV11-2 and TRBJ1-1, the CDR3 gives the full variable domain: EAGVAQSPRYKIIEKRQSVAFWCNPISGHATLYWYQQILGQGPKLLIQFQNNGVVDDSQLPKDRFSAERLKGVDSTLKIQPAKLEDSAVYLCASSPREGWNTEAFFGQGTRLTVV.

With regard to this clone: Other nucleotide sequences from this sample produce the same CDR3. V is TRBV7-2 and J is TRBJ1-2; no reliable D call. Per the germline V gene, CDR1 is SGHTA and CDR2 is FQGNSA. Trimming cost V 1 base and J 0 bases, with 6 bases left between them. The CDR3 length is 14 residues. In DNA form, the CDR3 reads TGTGCCAGCAGCTTAGTACTCGCTAACTATGGCTACACCTTC. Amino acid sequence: CASSLVLANYGYTF.

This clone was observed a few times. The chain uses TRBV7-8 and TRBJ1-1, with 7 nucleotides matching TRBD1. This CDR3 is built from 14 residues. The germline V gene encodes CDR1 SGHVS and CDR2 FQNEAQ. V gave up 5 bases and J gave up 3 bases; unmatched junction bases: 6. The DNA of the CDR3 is TGTGCCAGCAGCCGGCGGGACAGTGACACTGAAGCTTTCTTT. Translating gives CASSRRDSDTEAFF.

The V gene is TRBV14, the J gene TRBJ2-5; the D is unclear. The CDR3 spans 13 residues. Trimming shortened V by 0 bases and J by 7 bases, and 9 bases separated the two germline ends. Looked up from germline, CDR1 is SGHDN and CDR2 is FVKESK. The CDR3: CASSQDYYRTQYF. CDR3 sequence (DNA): TGTGCCAGCAGCCAAGATTACTATAGGACCCAGTACTTC.

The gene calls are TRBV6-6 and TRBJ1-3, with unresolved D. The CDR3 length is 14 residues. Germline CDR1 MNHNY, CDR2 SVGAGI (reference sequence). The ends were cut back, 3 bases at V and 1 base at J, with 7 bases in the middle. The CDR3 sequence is CASSYEGSGNTIYF. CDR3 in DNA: TGTGCCAGCAGTTATGAGGGATCTGGAAACACCATATATTTT.

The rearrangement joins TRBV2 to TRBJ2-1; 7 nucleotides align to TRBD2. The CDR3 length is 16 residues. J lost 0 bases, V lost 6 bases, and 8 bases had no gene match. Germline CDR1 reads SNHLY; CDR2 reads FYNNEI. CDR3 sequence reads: CASSRDYLNSYNEQFF. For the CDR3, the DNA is TGTGCCAGCAGCCGGGACTACCTAAACTCCTACAATGAGCAGTTCTTC.

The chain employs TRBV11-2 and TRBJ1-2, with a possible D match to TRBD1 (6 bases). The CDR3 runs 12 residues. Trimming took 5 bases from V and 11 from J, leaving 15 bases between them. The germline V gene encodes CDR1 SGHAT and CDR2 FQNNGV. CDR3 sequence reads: CASSNSRQEYTF. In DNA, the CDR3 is TGTGCCAGCAGCAACTCCAGACAGGAGTACACCTTC.

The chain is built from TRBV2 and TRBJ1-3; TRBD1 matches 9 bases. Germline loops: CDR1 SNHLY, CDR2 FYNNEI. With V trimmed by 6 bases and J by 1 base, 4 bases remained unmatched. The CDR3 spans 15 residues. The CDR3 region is CASRGTGRSGNTIYF. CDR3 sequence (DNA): TGTGCCAGCAGAGGGACAGGGAGGTCTGGAAACACCATATATTTT.

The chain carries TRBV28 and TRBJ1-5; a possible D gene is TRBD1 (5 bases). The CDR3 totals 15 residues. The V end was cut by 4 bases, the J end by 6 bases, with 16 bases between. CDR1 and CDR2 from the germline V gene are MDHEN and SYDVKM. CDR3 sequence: CASSSFVRDVQPQHF. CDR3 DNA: TGTGCCAGCAGTTCGTTCGTCAGGGATGTTCAGCCCCAGCATTTT. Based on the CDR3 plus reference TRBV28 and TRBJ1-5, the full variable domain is DVKVTQSSRYLVKRTGEKVFLECVQDMDHENMFWYRQDPGLGLRLIYFSYDVKMKEKGDIPEGYSVSREKKERFSLILESASTNQTSMYLCASSSFVRDVQPQHFGDGTRLSIL.

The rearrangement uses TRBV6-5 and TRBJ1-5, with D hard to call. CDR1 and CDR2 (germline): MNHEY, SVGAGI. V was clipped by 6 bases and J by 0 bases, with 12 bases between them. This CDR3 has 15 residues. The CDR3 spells CASRNTIYSNQPQHF. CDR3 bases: TGTGCCAGCAGGAATACTATTTATAGCAATCAGCCCCAGCATTTT.

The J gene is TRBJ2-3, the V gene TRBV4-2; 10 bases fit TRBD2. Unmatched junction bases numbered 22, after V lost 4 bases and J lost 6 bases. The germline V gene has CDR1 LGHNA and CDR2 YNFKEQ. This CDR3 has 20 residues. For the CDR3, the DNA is TGTGCCAGCAGCCCAAGGGGGGGCCCGGGGCAGCGGGAGGGCTTGGATACGCAGTATTTT. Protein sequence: CASSPRGGPGQREGLDTQYF.

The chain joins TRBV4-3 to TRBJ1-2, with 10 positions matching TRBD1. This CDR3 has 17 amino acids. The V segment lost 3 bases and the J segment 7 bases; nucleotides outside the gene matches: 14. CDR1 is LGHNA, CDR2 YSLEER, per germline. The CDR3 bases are TGCGCCAGCAGCCAGAGACAGGGGGCGAGTCCCGTTGCTGGCTACACCTTC. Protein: CASSQRQGASPVAGYTF.

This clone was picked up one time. CDR3 bases: TGTGCCAGCGGGGACAGGTCCCTATTTAGCTCCTACGAGCAGTACTTC. Residues: CASGDRSLFSSYEQYF. V gene TRBV2 combines with J gene TRBJ2-7; 8 positions agree with TRBD1. The CDR3 runs to 16 residues. V dropped 8 bases and J dropped 0; count of bases not matched to a gene: 12. Per the germline V gene, CDR1 is SNHLY and CDR2 is FYNNEI.

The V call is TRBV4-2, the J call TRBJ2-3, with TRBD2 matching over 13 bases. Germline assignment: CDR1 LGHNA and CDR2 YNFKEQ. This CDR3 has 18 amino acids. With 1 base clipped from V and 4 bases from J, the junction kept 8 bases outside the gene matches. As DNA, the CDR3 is TGTGCCAGCAGCCAAGGAGGAGGGACTAGCGGGATATCAGATACGCAGTATTTT. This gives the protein CASSQGGGTSGISDTQYF.

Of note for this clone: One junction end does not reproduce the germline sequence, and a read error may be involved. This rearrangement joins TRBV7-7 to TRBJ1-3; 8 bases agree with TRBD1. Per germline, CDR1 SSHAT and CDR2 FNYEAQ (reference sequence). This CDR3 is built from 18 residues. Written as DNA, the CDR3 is TGTGCTAGCAATATATTAAGACAGGGGACGCTAAGTGGAAACACCATATATTTT. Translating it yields CASNILRQGTLSGNTIYF. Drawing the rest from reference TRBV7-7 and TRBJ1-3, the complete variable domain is GAGVSQSPRYKVTKRGQDVTLRCDPISSHATLYWYQQALGQGPEFLTYFNYEAQPDKSGLPSDRFSAERPEGSISTLTIQRTEQRDSAMYRCASNILRQGTLSGNTIYFGEGSWLTVV.

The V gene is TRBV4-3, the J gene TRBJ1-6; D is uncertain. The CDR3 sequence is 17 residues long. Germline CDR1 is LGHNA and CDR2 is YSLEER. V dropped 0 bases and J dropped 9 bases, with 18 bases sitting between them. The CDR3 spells CASSQDHPGTAGSPLHF. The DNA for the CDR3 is TGCGCCAGCAGCCAAGATCATCCAGGAACGGCGGGTTCACCCCTCCACTTT.

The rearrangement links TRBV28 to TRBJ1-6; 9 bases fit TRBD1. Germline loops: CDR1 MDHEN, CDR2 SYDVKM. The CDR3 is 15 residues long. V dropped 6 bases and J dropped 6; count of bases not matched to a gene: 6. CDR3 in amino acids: CASSTGQGINSPLHF. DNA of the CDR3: TGTGCCAGCAGCACGGGACAGGGAATTAATTCACCCCTCCACTTT.

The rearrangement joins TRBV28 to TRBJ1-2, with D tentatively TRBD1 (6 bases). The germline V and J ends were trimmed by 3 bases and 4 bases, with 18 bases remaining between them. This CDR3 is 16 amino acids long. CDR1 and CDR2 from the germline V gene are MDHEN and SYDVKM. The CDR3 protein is CASSLPAGRGIYGYTF. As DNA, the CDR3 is TGTGCCAGCAGTTTGCCGGCAGGGAGGGGGATCTATGGCTACACCTTC.

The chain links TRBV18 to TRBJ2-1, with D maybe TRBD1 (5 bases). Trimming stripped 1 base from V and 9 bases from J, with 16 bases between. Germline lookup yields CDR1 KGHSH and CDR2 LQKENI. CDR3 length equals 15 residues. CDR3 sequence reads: CASSPLDIPGTEQFF. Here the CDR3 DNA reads TGTGCCAGCTCACCACTGGACATTCCTGGTACTGAGCAGTTCTTC.

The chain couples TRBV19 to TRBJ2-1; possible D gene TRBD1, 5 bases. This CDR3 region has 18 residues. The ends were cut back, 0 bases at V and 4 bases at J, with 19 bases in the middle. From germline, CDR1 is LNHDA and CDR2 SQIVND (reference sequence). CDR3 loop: CASSIDGRAHRLYNEQFF. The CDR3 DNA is TGTGCCAGTAGTATAGATGGTAGGGCCCACAGGTTGTACAATGAGCAGTTCTTC.

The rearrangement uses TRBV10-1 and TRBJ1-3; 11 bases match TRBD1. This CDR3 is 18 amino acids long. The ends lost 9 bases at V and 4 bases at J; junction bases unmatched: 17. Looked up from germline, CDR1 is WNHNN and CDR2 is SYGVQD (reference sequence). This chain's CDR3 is CASSMGQGVGLEGNTIYF. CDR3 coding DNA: TGCGCCAGTTCAATGGGACAGGGGGTTGGGTTAGAGGGAAACACCATATATTTT.

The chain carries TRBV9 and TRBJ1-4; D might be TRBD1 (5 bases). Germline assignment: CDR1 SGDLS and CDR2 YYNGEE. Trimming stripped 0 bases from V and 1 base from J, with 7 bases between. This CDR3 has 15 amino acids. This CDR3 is CASSVAGGTNEKLFF. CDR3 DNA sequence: TGTGCCAGCAGCGTAGCGGGGGGAACTAATGAAAAACTGTTTTTT. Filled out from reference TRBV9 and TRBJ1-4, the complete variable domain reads DSGVTQTPKHLITATGQRVTLRCSPRSGDLSVYWYQQSLDQGLQFLIQYYNGEERAKGNILERFSAQQFPDLHSELNLSSLELGDSALYFCASSVAGGTNEKLFFGSGTQLSVL.